This TCR beta chain comes out of a study of T cells in Graves' hyperthyroidism and ophthalmopathy. At least 3 on the Clinical Activity Score was recorded for ophthalmopathy patients, who also had NOSPECS grade at least 4 and duration under 3 months. Thyroid ultrasound and orbital computed tomography, with clinical symptoms and serum thyroxine and TRAb, informed diagnoses. Germline assignment: CDR1 DFQATT and CDR2 SNEGSKA (reference sequence). The CDR3 contains 13 residues. Trimming cost V 2 bases and J 5 bases, with 12 bases left between them. TCR beta CDR3 regions were amplified from RNA. First-round RT-PCR targeting the TCR CDR3 was performed with the HTBI primer set. MiXCR, applied by TCRdb to the multiplex PCR reads, yields one record per CDR3 protein. The profile shows around 600,000 distinct CDR3 sequences, about 14% of them singletons.

Sequencing was done on a sample of blood. The sequence derives from a woman aged 50 to 60 with Graves' ophthalmopathy. This chain uses TRBV20-1 with TRBJ2-5; D is possibly TRBD1 or TRBD2 (6 bases each). CDR3 sequence reads: CSARFTGRETQYF. CDR3 bases: TGCAGTGCTAGATTTACAGGGAGGGAGACCCAGTACTTC.